The 27 T cell receptor beta chains listed next were all sequenced from one sample in a study of cytomegalovirus exposure and HLA in healthy donors. Primers for the PCR totalled 60 Vbeta and 13 Jbeta. Method: immunoSEQ multiplex PCR; TCRdb's copy keeps in-frame clones and lacks some. This sample carries 130,000 or so clones, around 83% of them seen once, and the ten largest clones take almost 3%. The sample taken for sequencing was PBMCs. These receptors were collected from a woman younger than 30 in good health and CMV-seropositive.

The chain has TRBV5-1 and TRBJ2-5; perhaps TRBD2 as D (5 bases). Trimming pared 0 bases from V and 11 bases from J, leaving 14 bases between. Germline CDR1 is SGHRS and CDR2 is YFSETQ. The CDR3 sequence is 13 residues long. The CDR3 is CASSLAGVSGQYF. CDR3 nucleotides: TGCGCCAGCAGCTTGGCCGGGGTCTCCGGGCAGTACTTC.

The rearrangement joins TRBV2 to TRBJ2-2; the D gene is possibly TRBD2 (7 bases). The CDR3 extends over 14 amino acids. CDR1 SNHLY and CDR2 FYNNEI come from the germline V gene. V was shortened by 11 bases and J by 4 bases, with 17 bases between the two germline ends. This CDR3 reads CAANGGLGTGELFF. CDR3 nucleotide sequence: TGTGCCGCAAACGGGGGGCTTGGCACCGGGGAGCTGTTTTTT.

V gene TRBV2 combines with J gene TRBJ2-4; D is perhaps TRBD2 (8 bases). This CDR3 has 19 residues. Trimming shortened V by 7 bases and J by 1 base, and 26 bases separated the two germline ends. The V gene's germline CDR1 is SNHLY and CDR2 FYNNEI. The CDR3 nucleotides read TGTGCCAGCACCCAGACAGGGATACGAGCGGGGGTTGCCAAAAACATTCAGTACTTC. It is translated as CASTQTGIRAGVAKNIQYF.

This clone appeared once. The J gene is TRBJ1-2, the V gene TRBV11-2, with 7 nucleotides matching TRBD1. J lost 0 bases, V lost 5 bases, and 0 bases had no gene match. The V gene's germline CDR1 is SGHAT and CDR2 FQNNGV. The CDR3 runs to 13 residues. CDR3 protein: CASSTGANYGYTF. CDR3 nucleotide sequence: TGTGCCAGCAGCACAGGGGCTAACTATGGCTACACCTTC.

The chain joins TRBV11-2 to TRBJ1-6, with 8 nucleotides matching TRBD1. J gave up 3 bases and V 3 bases, and 7 bases lay outside the gene matches. The CDR3 consists of 17 residues. The germline V gene encodes CDR1 SGHAT and CDR2 FQNNGV. CDR3 loop: CASSLYDRGGYNSPLHF. CDR3 in DNA: TGTGCCAGCAGCTTGTATGACAGGGGCGGCTATAATTCACCCCTCCACTTT.

CDR3 sequence (DNA): TGTGCCAGCAGCACTCCCGTCCAGCGGGGAAATGAGCAGTTCTTC. The encoded protein is CASSTPVQRGNEQFF. The gene calls are TRBV7-9 and TRBJ2-1; 7 bases align to TRBD2. Per germline, CDR1 SEHNR and CDR2 FQNEAQ (reference sequence). V lost 5 bases and J lost 7; bases outside the gene matches: 11. This CDR3 comprises 15 residues. The full variable domain, in which reference TRBV7-9 and TRBJ2-1 provide the parts outside the CDR3, is DTGVSQNPRHKITKRGQNVTFRCDPISEHNRLYWYRQTLGQGPEFLTYFQNEAQLEKSRLLSDRFSAERPKGSFSTLEIQRTEQGDSAMYLCASSTPVQRGNEQFFGPGTRLTVL.

The J gene is TRBJ1-1, the V gene TRBV2, with D hard to call. Germline V gene sequence: CDR1 SNHLY, CDR2 FYNNEI. Trimming left V 5 bases short and J 3 bases short, with 10 bases between. This CDR3 comprises 13 residues. DNA of the CDR3: TGTGCCAGCAGTCCCTCGAGGGACACTGAAGCTTTCTTT. This encodes CASSPSRDTEAFF.

The V and J genes are TRBV6-5 and TRBJ2-2, with a tentative D call TRBD1 (6 bases). V lost 7 bases and J lost 4, with 13 bases in between. Germline CDR1 MNHEY, CDR2 SVGAGI. The CDR3 is 14 amino acids. In nucleotides, the CDR3 is TGTGCCAGCAAAGGGGGATTGAGCACCGGGGAGCTGTTTTTT. Translation gives CASKGGLSTGELFF.

This sequence joins TRBV7-6 and TRBJ1-6; 9 bases line up with TRBD1. CDR3 size: 14 residues. J gave up 10 bases and V 1 base, and 2 bases lay outside the gene matches. Germline V CDR1 and CDR2: SGHVS, FNYEAQ. CDR3 in DNA: TGTGCCAGCAGCTTAGGGACAGGGGAATCACCCCTCCACTTT. It translates to CASSLGTGESPLHF.

V usage is TRBV10-2 and J usage is TRBJ2-2; D might be TRBD1 (5 bases). In germline, CDR1 is WSHSY, CDR2 SAAADI. Deletions cut 0 bases from V and 1 base from J, with 15 bases between. This CDR3 has 18 residues. The CDR3 bases are TGCGCCAGCAGTGAGTCGGAATTGGTAAGGGGGAACACCGGGGAGCTGTTTTTT. Amino acid sequence: CASSESELVRGNTGELFF.

This clone was seen only a few times. CDR3 residues: CASSPLTVLDTQYF. The CDR3 region has the DNA TGTGCCAGCAGCCCCTTGACAGTCCTAGATACGCAGTATTTT. The chain combines TRBV5-4 with TRBJ2-3, with D possibly being TRBD1 (5 bases). From germline, CDR1 is SGHNT and CDR2 YYREEE (reference sequence). Trimming pared 4 bases from V and 5 bases from J, leaving 14 bases between. The CDR3 consists of 14 residues.

The V and J genes are TRBV12-5 and TRBJ1-5; tentatively, D is TRBD1 (6 bases). Germline loops: CDR1 LGHNT, CDR2 FRNRAP. This CDR3 is built from 15 residues. V lost 1 base and J 0 bases, leaving 7 bases between the germline ends. CDR3 sequence (DNA): TGTGCTAGTGGTTTGGCGGACAGTAGCAATCAGCCCCAGCATTTT. It is translated as CASGLADSSNQPQHF.

The gene calls are TRBV2 and TRBJ1-4; 7 nucleotides align to TRBD1. The V gene's germline CDR1 is SNHLY and CDR2 FYNNEI. The CDR3 is 14 amino acids. V lost 3 bases, J lost 2 bases, and 0 bases stayed unmatched. In DNA form, the CDR3 reads TGTGCCAGCAGTGACAGGGGGACTAATGAAAAACTGTTTTTT. It translates to CASSDRGTNEKLFF.

The V and J genes are TRBV19 and TRBJ2-2, with no clear D. In germline, CDR1 is LNHDA, CDR2 SQIVND (reference sequence). The length of the CDR3 is 17 residues. Trimming left V 4 bases short and J 5 bases short, with 20 bases between. This chain's CDR3 is CASSKSSAAARTGELFF. The CDR3 DNA reads TGTGCCAGTAGTAAGTCTAGTGCGGCGGCGCGGACCGGGGAGCTGTTTTTT.

The chain combines TRBV5-6 with TRBJ1-1; D remains unclear. CDR3 length: 12 amino acids. Trimming took 0 bases from V and 11 from J, leaving 11 bases between them. The V gene's germline CDR1 is SGHDT and CDR2 YYEEEE. CDR3 region: CASSLVVEEAFF. The CDR3 nucleotides are TGTGCCAGCAGCTTGGTCGTCGAGGAGGCTTTCTTT.

The J gene is TRBJ2-1, the V gene TRBV7-6; 10 positions match TRBD2. The CDR3 has 16 amino acids. The germline V gene encodes CDR1 SGHVS and CDR2 FNYEAQ. V shed 0 bases, J shed 4 bases, and the junction held 3 bases outside the gene matches. The chain's CDR3 is CASSLAPSGGYNEQFF. CDR3 DNA: TGTGCCAGCAGCTTAGCGCCTAGCGGGGGTTACAATGAGCAGTTCTTC.

This chain connects TRBV4-2 to TRBJ2-3; the D is unclear. CDR3 length: 13 amino acids. CDR1 is LGHNA and CDR2 is YNFKEQ in the germline V gene. Trimming left V 9 bases short and J 0 bases short, with 10 bases between. CDR3 bases: TGTGCCAGTGCGGTACCAAGCACAGATACGCAGTATTTT. Amino acids: CASAVPSTDTQYF.

V is TRBV12-2 and J is TRBJ1-5; the table assigns TRBD1, which was not confirmed against the DNA. TRBV12-2 is flagged as a pseudogene. The CDR3 loop spans 19 amino acids. Written as DNA, the CDR3 is TGTGCAAGTCGCCCCCGGGGACAGGGGGACTTCGGAAGCAATCAGCCCCAGCATTTT. This gives the protein CASRPRGQGDFGSNQPQHF.

This clone was observed a few times. The chain joins TRBV25-1 to TRBJ2-4; the match to TRBD1 covers 9 bases. After removal of 11 bases from V and 7 bases from J, the junction contained 3 bases not matched to a gene. Germline CDR1 MGHDK, CDR2 SYGVNS. The CDR3 covers 11 residues. CDR3 region: CAVGTGNIQYF. In DNA form, the CDR3 reads TGTGCCGTAGGGACAGGGAACATTCAGTACTTC.

The V and J genes are TRBV2 and TRBJ2-1; no clear D. Trimming cost V 7 bases and J 2 bases, with 6 bases left between them. In germline, CDR1 is SNHLY, CDR2 FYNNEI. The CDR3 consists of 12 residues. CDR3 in amino acids: CASTTAYNEQFF. As DNA, the CDR3 is TGTGCCAGCACTACAGCCTACAATGAGCAGTTCTTC.

The chain combines TRBV9 with TRBJ2-3; 7 bases fit TRBD2. The CDR3 has 15 amino acids. The V and J ends lost 2 bases and 4 bases, in that order; junction bases with no gene match: 7. Germline assignment: CDR1 SGDLS and CDR2 YYNGEE. The CDR3 loop reads CASSVGGGGPDTQYF. In DNA, the CDR3 is TGTGCCAGCAGCGTTGGTGGGGGGGGTCCAGATACGCAGTATTTT.

The chain uses TRBV4-1 and TRBJ2-5, with 9 positions matching TRBD1. The J call is in doubt because the DNA end fits TRBJ2-7 better. Germline CDR1 is MGHRA and CDR2 is YSYEKL. There are 15 residues in the CDR3. The CDR3 sequence is CASSQYPGQGSEQYF. The CDR3 DNA reads TGCGCCAGCAGCCAATACCCGGGACAGGGTTCCGAGCAGTACTTC.

The chain combines TRBV7-2 with TRBJ2-1, with D perhaps matching TRBD1 (5 bases). V lost 5 bases and J lost 4, with 15 bases in between. CDR3 size: 15 residues. Germline V lookup: CDR1 SGHTA, CDR2 FQGNSA. The chain's CDR3 is CASSPRRGLYNEQFF. CDR3 DNA: TGTGCCAGCAGCCCACGAAGGGGTCTGTACAATGAGCAGTTCTTC.

The J gene is TRBJ2-5, the V gene TRBV5-4; 8 bases match TRBD2. This CDR3 has 15 residues. Losses at the gene ends were 0 bases for V and 2 bases for J; bases not matched to a gene: 3. CDR1 and CDR2 (germline): SGHNT, YYREEE (reference sequence). CDR3 DNA: TGTGCCAGCAGCTTGGAGACTAGCGCTCAAGAGACCCAGTACTTC. Translation: CASSLETSAQETQYF.

The rearrangement links TRBV5-5 to TRBJ2-1; 14 nucleotides align to TRBD2. Germline V gene sequence: CDR1 SGHKS, CDR2 YYEKEE (reference sequence). CDR3 length: 19 residues. Trimming at V came to 4 bases and at J to 0 bases, leaving 9 bases not matched to a gene. CDR3 amino acids: CASSMGTSGGLSSYNEQFF. The CDR3 DNA reads TGTGCCAGCAGCATGGGGACTAGCGGGGGACTGAGCTCCTACAATGAGCAGTTCTTC.

The chain couples TRBV5-4 to TRBJ1-6, with 9 bases lining up with TRBD1. Germline V gene sequence: CDR1 SGHNT, CDR2 YYREEE (reference sequence). The CDR3 consists of 14 residues. Trimming removed 4 bases from V and 10 bases from J; junction bases left unmatched: 6. Written as DNA, the CDR3 is TGTGCCAGCAGCCGGGGGGACAGGGTGTCACCCCTCCACTTT. Translated, it gives CASSRGDRVSPLHF.

This sequence joins TRBV4-2 and TRBJ2-5; a possible D gene is TRBD2 (7 bases). The length of the CDR3 is 15 residues. Trimming removed 4 bases at V and 7 bases at J, with 19 bases between. CDR1 LGHNA and CDR2 YNFKEQ come from the germline V gene. CDR3 region: CASSPEGGGLGTQYF. The CDR3 DNA sequence: TGTGCCAGCAGCCCAGAGGGGGGGGGCCTAGGGACCCAGTACTTC.